A selection of T cell receptor beta chains follows, all from one sample in a study of blood T cell repertoires in COVID-19. This table comes from immunoSEQ multiplex PCR, and its TCRdb copy is limited to in-frame clones, with some not included. This table has 240,000 or so clones, approximately 86% appearing once. Material: peripheral blood. These receptors all come from a woman younger than 45 who had recovered from COVID-19. The CDR3 runs from the conserved cysteine through the conserved F or W. D genes are given only for firm matches. Clone size is not always given. Where it is, it says once, few, many or a class for expanded clones.

TRBJ1-6,NA,NA,TRBV13,CASTLSSDGRRGNSPLHF,TGTGCCAGCACCCTTAGCAGCGACGGCCGGCGCGGTAATTCACCCCTCCACTTT
TRBJ2-7,TRBD1,few,TRBV5-1,CASSRDRDYEQYF,TGCGCCAGCAGCAGGGACAGGGACTACGAGCAGTACTTC
TRBJ2-5,NA,NA,TRBV12-5,CASGLKLETQYF,TGTGCTAGTGGTCTAAAGTTGGAGACCCAGTACTTC
TRBJ1-2,NA,NA,TRBV6-2/TRBV6-3,CASTPNGQGLPHYGYTF,TGTGCCAGCACCCCGAATGGGCAGGGGCTTCCTCACTATGGCTACACCTTC
TRBJ2-2,TRBD1,once,TRBV24-1,CATSDPRQGAGELFF,TGTGCCACCAGTGACCCGAGACAGGGTGCCGGGGAGCTGTTTTTT
TRBJ2-1,TRBD2,NA,TRBV2,CASSEARGGPVEQFF,TGTGCCAGCAGTGAAGCACGGGGGGGGCCGGTTGAGCAGTTCTTC
TRBJ2-3,TRBD2,NA,TRBV10-3,CAISEISSGGASDTQYF,TGTGCCATCAGTGAGATTTCTAGCGGGGGGGCCTCAGATACGCAGTATTTT
TRBJ1-2,NA,many,TRBV6-1,CASSESEYGYTF,TGTGCCAGCAGTGAATCGGAGTATGGCTACACCTTC
TRBJ1-1,NA,NA,TRBV5-1,CASSLDLGVTEAFF,TGCGCCAGCAGCTTGGATTTGGGAGTCACTGAAGCTTTCTTT
TRBJ2-7,NA,NA,TRBV2,CASPRTVYEQYF,TGTGCCAGTCCCAGGACTGTTTACGAGCAGTACTTC
TRBJ2-1,NA,NA,TRBV6-6,CASSPRNEQFF,TGTGCCAGCAGTCCCCGGAATGAGCAGTTCTTC
TRBJ1-5,TRBD1,many,TRBV6-5,CASRGTGKNQPQHF,TGTGCCAGCAGGGGGACAGGGAAAAATCAGCCCCAGCATTTT
TRBJ2-3,NA,NA,TRBV7-9,CASSLVASLSTDTQYF,TGTGCCAGCAGCTTAGTTGCTAGCCTGAGCACAGATACGCAGTATTTT
TRBJ2-5,NA,NA,TRBV10-3,CAISEPGAQKETQYF,TGTGCCATCAGTGAACCAGGGGCCCAAAAAGAGACCCAGTACTTC
TRBJ2-1,TRBD2,NA,TRBV6-2/TRBV6-3,CASSYSHSGGPGNEQFF,TGTGCCAGCAGTTACAGCCATAGCGGGGGGCCTGGGAATGAGCAGTTCTTC
TRBJ1-2,NA,NA,TRBV23-1,CASSQISDGKRGYTF,TGCGCCAGCAGTCAAATCTCTGACGGGAAGCGAGGCTACACCTTC
TRBJ1-5,TRBD1,NA,TRBV3-1/TRBV3-2,CASSQTGGTNQPQHF,TGTGCCAGCAGCCAAACAGGGGGCACAAATCAGCCCCAGCATTTT
TRBJ1-1,NA,NA,TRBV5-1,CASSLPDQAVNTEAFF,TGCGCCAGCAGCTTGCCCGATCAGGCAGTGAACACTGAAGCTTTCTTT
TRBJ1-3,NA,NA,TRBV3-1/TRBV3-2,CASSQGALLLSGNTIYF,TGTGCCAGCAGCCAAGGTGCGCTTCTCCTCTCTGGAAACACCATATATTTT
TRBJ2-7,NA,NA,TRBV6-2/TRBV6-3,CASSAGYEQYF,TGTGCCAGCAGTGCGGGTTACGAGCAGTACTTC
TRBJ1-2,TRBD1,NA,TRBV19,CASMEWGQGHGYTF,TGTGCCAGTATGGAGTGGGGACAGGGACATGGCTACACCTTC
TRBJ2-2,NA,NA,TRBV7-2,CASSLDSGELFF,TGTGCCAGCAGCTTAGACAGCGGGGAGCTGTTTTTT
TRBJ2-2,TRBD2,NA,TRBV30,CAWSVLAAGELFF,TGTGCCTGGTCCGTACTAGCGGCCGGGGAGCTGTTTTTT
TRBJ1-1,TRBD1,NA,TRBV14,CASSRWDRGTEAFF,TGTGCCAGCAGCCGATGGGACAGGGGCACTGAAGCTTTCTTT
TRBJ1-1,TRBD1,once,TRBV28,CASSWTGGGDTEAFF,TGTGCCAGCAGTTGGACAGGGGGCGGGGACACTGAAGCTTTCTTT
TRBJ2-3,TRBD2,NA,TRBV7-2,CASSLVSGGARNTDTQYF,TGTGCCAGCAGCTTAGTAAGCGGGGGGGCTCGGAACACAGATACGCAGTATTTT
TRBJ2-7,NA,NA,TRBV27,CASSVDSSSYEQYF,TGTGCCAGCAGTGTGGACTCGAGCTCCTACGAGCAGTACTTC
TRBJ2-2,NA,NA,TRBV19,CASSATGYTGELFF,TGTGCCAGTAGTGCCACGGGGTACACCGGGGAGCTGTTTTTT
TRBJ2-2,NA,NA,TRBV6-4,CASSDKGRAGYTGELFF,TGTGCCAGCAGTGACAAGGGCAGGGCCGGGTACACCGGGGAGCTGTTTTTT
TRBJ1-2,TRBD1,NA,TRBV10-1,CASSSTAGTGGRGYTF,TGCGCCAGCAGCTCAACTGCAGGGACAGGGGGCAGGGGCTACACCTTC
TRBJ2-1,NA,NA,TRBV19,CATSMRLYNEQFF,TGTGCCACCTCCATGCGGCTGTACAATGAGCAGTTCTTC
TRBJ2-5,TRBD2,NA,TRBV7-6,CASSLGTSGGETQYF,TGTGCCAGCAGCCTCGGGACTAGCGGGGGAGAGACCCAGTACTTC
TRBJ2-2,NA,NA,TRBV11-2,CASSLGTNAGELFF,TGTGCCAGCAGCCTCGGGACAAATGCCGGGGAGCTGTTTTTT
TRBJ1-2,TRBD1,NA,TRBV5-5,CASSLGRDRIPYGYTF,TGTGCCAGCAGCTTGGGCCGGGACAGAATCCCCTATGGCTACACCTTC
TRBJ2-2,TRBD2,NA,TRBV7-9,CASSDVTSVAGELFF,TGTGCCAGCAGCGACGTGACTAGCGTCGCCGGGGAGCTGTTTTTT
TRBJ1-2,NA,NA,TRBV2,CASSANLNYGYTF,TGTGCCAGCAGTGCTAACCTTAACTATGGCTACACCTTC
TRBJ2-5,TRBD2,NA,TRBV9,CASSLAGGLETQYF,TGTGCCAGCAGCTTAGCGGGGGGACTTGAGACCCAGTACTTC
TRBJ2-7,TRBD2,NA,TRBV27,CASASGLAAYEQYF,TGTGCCAGCGCATCAGGACTAGCTGCCTACGAGCAGTACTTC
TRBJ1-6,NA,NA,TRBV7-6,CASSLEQKNSPLHF,TGTGCCAGCAGCTTAGAACAGAAGAATTCACCCCTCCACTTT
TRBJ2-2,TRBD2,NA,TRBV6-6,CASRGLAGATGELFF,TGTGCCAGCAGAGGACTAGCGGGGGCCACCGGGGAGCTGTTTTTT
TRBJ2-7,TRBD1,few,TRBV19,CASTQARGSSYEQYF,TGTGCCAGTACCCAGGCCAGGGGGAGTTCCTACGAGCAGTACTTC
TRBJ1-6,TRBD1,NA,TRBV6-5,CASSYGTGQNSPLHF,TGTGCCAGCAGCTACGGGACAGGGCAAAATTCACCCCTCCACTTT
TRBJ1-4,TRBD1,few,TRBV5-1,CASSRTLRDSSNEKLFF,TGCGCCAGCAGCCGCACCTTAAGGGACAGTTCAAATGAAAAACTGTTTTTT
TRBJ2-1,TRBD2,NA,TRBV5-1,CASSLDAGGPLGEQFF,TGCGCCAGCAGCTTGGACGCGGGGGGCCCCCTGGGTGAGCAGTTCTTC
TRBJ2-1,NA,NA,TRBV5-4,CASSLDVGDTYNEQFF,TGTGCCAGCAGCTTGGACGTCGGGGACACCTACAATGAGCAGTTCTTC